This passage covers 23 T cell receptor beta chains from one sample sequenced in a study of STAT5B mutations in CD4+ large granular lymphocyte leukemia (dated by TCRdb to between 2022 and 2023). Library generation was performed with the immunoSEQ multiplex PCR assay. Not all clones reach the TCRdb copy of this immuneACCESS table, which keeps in-frame sequences only. Checked studies attribute under half of the gap to unresolved V genes and leave the rest unexplained. The sample records tens of thousands of clones, over 70% of which are singletons. The top ten constitute 0.55% of the sample. The sample was CD4+ T cells from blood buffy coats. The receptors here all came from a human donor in good health.

The V and J genes are TRBV29-1 and TRBJ2-5; D could derive from TRBD1 or TRBD2 (5 bases each). The CDR3 consists of 13 residues. The ends were cut back, 6 bases at V and 3 bases at J, with 14 bases in the middle. CDR1 is SQVTM, CDR2 ANQGSEA, per germline. The CDR3: CSVAGTDKETQYF. For the CDR3, the DNA is TGCAGCGTGGCCGGGACGGATAAAGAGACCCAGTACTTC.

This clone has just one count. The chain carries TRBV6-5 and TRBJ1-5; 7 positions match TRBD1. With V trimmed by 5 bases and J by 5 bases, 6 bases remained unmatched. The CDR3 spans 14 residues. CDR1 and CDR2 (germline): MNHEY, SVGAGI. CDR3 DNA sequence: TGTGCCAGCAGTCGCAGGGGGGGGGATCAGCCCCAGCATTTT. Protein product: CASSRRGGDQPQHF.

The gene calls are TRBV6-5 and TRBJ2-5, with D hard to call. Per germline, CDR1 MNHEY and CDR2 SVGAGI. V lost 0 bases, J lost 2 bases, and 10 bases lay in between. The CDR3 loop spans 15 amino acids. The CDR3 coding sequence is TGTGCCAGCAGTTACTCGTTCAGTTTTCAAGAGACCCAGTACTTC. It codes for CASSYSFSFQETQYF.

The J gene is TRBJ2-5, the V gene TRBV11-3; D is undetermined. V dropped 1 base and J dropped 0 bases, with 6 bases sitting between them. This CDR3 region has 14 residues. Germline V lookup: CDR1 SGHNT, CDR2 YENEEA. The CDR3 nucleotides read TGTGCCAGCAGCTTAGGGACCGACCAAGAGACCCAGTACTTC. It yields the protein CASSLGTDQETQYF.

The V gene is TRBV5-5, the J gene TRBJ1-2; D is unresolved. The germline CDR1 and CDR2 sequences are SGHKS and YYEKEE (reference sequence). The CDR3 is 14 amino acids. V lost 0 bases, J lost 7 bases, and 13 bases lay in between. CDR3 residues: CASSLDSRASGYTF. CDR3 nucleotides: TGTGCCAGCAGCTTGGATAGTAGGGCTAGTGGCTACACCTTC.

The J gene is TRBJ1-1, the V gene TRBV6-1; D possibly corresponds to TRBD1 (5 bases). The CDR3 runs 13 residues. Trimming shortened V by 11 bases and J by 1 base, and 14 bases separated the two germline ends. From germline, CDR1 is MNHNS and CDR2 SASEGT. CDR3 residues: CAYTKGPNTEAFF. CDR3 sequence (DNA): TGTGCCTACACGAAGGGACCGAACACTGAAGCTTTCTTT.

This clone appeared a few times. This chain joins TRBV11-2 and TRBJ1-1; no firm D call. Germline V gene data show CDR1 as SGHAT and CDR2 as FQNNGV. The CDR3 has 12 residues. The V gene lost 1 base and the J gene lost 6 bases, with 6 bases spanning the gap. CDR3 DNA: TGTGCCAGCAGCTTAGTTCTCTCTGAAGCTTTCTTT. Its translation is CASSLVLSEAFF.

The genes are TRBV5-4 and TRBJ1-1, with 8 bases identical to TRBD1. The CDR3 extends over 16 amino acids. Trimming took 4 bases from V and 4 from J; bases not matched to a gene: 12. Germline lookup yields CDR1 SGHNT and CDR2 YYREEE (reference sequence). The CDR3 region is CASSLGQGSYITEAFF. The CDR3 region has the DNA TGTGCCAGCAGCCTTGGACAGGGTTCATACATCACTGAAGCTTTCTTT.

The CDR3 spells CASSSTIFDTGEKDIQYF. The CDR3 nucleotides read TGTGCCAGCAGCTCCACCATTTTCGATACGGGGGAAAAAGACATTCAGTACTTC. The V and J genes are TRBV7-6 and TRBJ2-4; a possible D gene is TRBD2 (6 bases). Germline V gene sequence: CDR1 SGHVS, CDR2 FNYEAQ. Deletions cut 4 bases from V and 8 bases from J, with 27 bases between. The CDR3 is made up of 18 amino acids.

J is TRBJ2-3 and V is TRBV7-6; 10 bases agree with TRBD2. The junction had 10 bases not matched to a gene; V was cut back by 5 bases and J by 2 bases. The CDR3 is made up of 17 amino acids. Germline V lookup: CDR1 SGHVS, CDR2 FNYEAQ. The CDR3 sequence: CASSMNAGTSDTDTQYF. DNA of the CDR3: TGTGCCAGCAGCATGAACGCCGGGACTAGCGACACAGATACGCAGTATTTT.

The chain joins TRBV7-2 to TRBJ2-5, with TRBD2 matching over 9 bases. Germline trimming cut 0 bases from V and 5 bases from J; bases unmatched to any gene: 13. Germline values: CDR1 SGHTA, CDR2 FQGNSA. The CDR3 spans 18 residues. The DNA for the CDR3 is TGTGCCAGCAGCTTAGCAGTGCGGGGGGGCCGATCGGGGGAGACCCAGTACTTC. Its translation is CASSLAVRGGRSGETQYF.

The rearrangement links TRBV30 to TRBJ1-2; 7 nucleotides match TRBD1. Germline CDR1 GTSNPN, CDR2 SVGIG (reference sequence). V trimming: 0 bases; J trimming: 7 bases; junction bases outside the gene matches: 5. The CDR3 has 13 residues. This chain's CDR3 is CAWSVKGALGYTF. CDR3 nucleotide sequence: TGTGCCTGGAGTGTAAAGGGGGCCCTTGGCTACACCTTC.

The chain couples TRBV6-1 to TRBJ2-5; D unclear. CDR1 is MNHNS and CDR2 is SASEGT in the germline V gene. CDR3 length equals 13 residues. With 5 bases removed from V and 3 bases from J, the gap between germline ends came to 10 bases. The CDR3 loop reads CASSKGSKETQYF. The CDR3 nucleotides read TGTGCCAGCAGTAAGGGCTCAAAAGAGACCCAGTACTTC.

This clone was observed once. The rearrangement joins TRBV6-1 to TRBJ1-3, with 8 bases fitting TRBD1. The CDR3 is 15 residues long. The germline V gene has CDR1 MNHNS and CDR2 SASEGT. Losses at the gene ends were 4 bases for V and 3 bases for J; bases not matched to a gene: 5. This chain's CDR3 is CASSAPRGLGNTIYF. The CDR3, as DNA: TGTGCCAGCAGTGCCCCCAGGGGGCTTGGAAACACCATATATTTT.

This chain uses TRBV6-1 with TRBJ2-5, with D possibly being TRBD2 (5 bases). Germline V gene sequence: CDR1 MNHNS, CDR2 SASEGT. The CDR3 length is 14 residues. Trimming cost V 6 bases and J 4 bases, with 15 bases left between them. The CDR3: CASREDRGAETQYF. In DNA form, the CDR3 reads TGTGCCAGCAGAGAGGATCGGGGTGCAGAGACCCAGTACTTC.

The chain uses TRBV5-4 and TRBJ2-7, with D possibly matching TRBD1 (5 bases). CDR3 size: 15 residues. Per germline, CDR1 SGHNT and CDR2 YYREEE (reference sequence). Trimming cost V 4 bases and J 6 bases, with 20 bases left between them. The DNA for the CDR3 is TGTGCCAGCAGCGGAACAGGACGGGTTGAACGCGAGCAGTACTTC. Its translation is CASSGTGRVEREQYF.

The chain is built from TRBV2 and TRBJ2-2; 7 bases map to TRBD2. The CDR3 loop spans 15 amino acids. Germline trimming cut 6 bases from V and 0 bases from J; bases unmatched to any gene: 4. Germline-derived CDR1 and CDR2 are SNHLY and FYNNEI. The DNA of the CDR3 is TGTGCCAGCAGGAGCGGGACCGCGAACACCGGGGAGCTGTTTTTT. It is translated as CASRSGTANTGELFF. The full variable domain, its missing parts supplied by reference TRBV2 and TRBJ2-2, is EPEVTQTPSHQVTQMGQEVILRCVPISNHLYFYWYRQILGQKVEFLVSFYNNEISEKSEIFDDQFSVERPDGSNFTLKIRSTKLEDSAMYFCASRSGTANTGELFFGEGSRLTVL.

The chain has TRBV10-3 and TRBJ2-7, with D uncertain. Trimming cost V 6 bases and J 0 bases, with 9 bases left between them. This CDR3 has 13 residues. Looked up from germline, CDR1 is ENHRY and CDR2 is SYGVKD. For the CDR3, the DNA is TGTGCCATCAGCGAGACGGGCTCCTACGAGCAGTACTTC. It encodes CAISETGSYEQYF.

This clone came up once. J is TRBJ1-6 and V is TRBV6-1, with TRBD1 identical over 7 bases. Germline values: CDR1 MNHNS, CDR2 SASEGT. The V segment lost 7 bases and the J segment 10 bases; nucleotides outside the gene matches: 13. This CDR3 spans 15 amino acids. Here the CDR3 reads CASKIQGLPGSPLHF. DNA of the CDR3: TGTGCCAGCAAGATACAGGGGTTACCCGGATCACCCCTCCACTTT.

This clone was detected a few times. The chain links TRBV11-3 to TRBJ2-3; TRBD1 agrees at 9 bases. This CDR3 comprises 15 residues. V was clipped by 3 bases and J by 3 bases; unmatched bases: 4. Germline V gene data show CDR1 as SGHNT and CDR2 as YENEEA. CDR3 residues: CASSFTGGGTDTQYF. CDR3 DNA sequence: TGTGCCAGCAGCTTCACAGGGGGCGGGACAGATACGCAGTATTTT. Filled out from reference TRBV11-3 and TRBJ2-3, the complete variable domain reads EAGVVQSPRYKIIEKKQPVAFWCNPISGHNTLYWYLQNLGQGPELLIRYENEEAVDDSQLPKDRFSAERLKGVDSTLKIQPAELGDSAVYLCASSFTGGGTDTQYFGPGTRLTVL.

The J gene is TRBJ1-6, the V gene TRBV14; tentatively, D is TRBD1 (5 bases). The V and J ends lost 1 base and 10 bases respectively, with 11 bases between them. Germline loops: CDR1 SGHDN, CDR2 FVKESK. The CDR3 runs to 14 residues. CDR3 protein: CASSQGRDLSPLHF. CDR3 sequence (DNA): TGTGCCAGCAGCCAAGGCAGGGACTTATCACCCCTCCACTTT.

J is TRBJ1-4 and V is TRBV5-1; TRBD1 matches at 7 bases. J was trimmed by 4 bases and V by 0 bases; bases with no gene match: 3. The length of the CDR3 is 15 residues. Germline CDR1 is SGHRS and CDR2 is YFSETQ. The CDR3 DNA follows: TGCGCCAGCAGCTTGGGAGACAGGGTTAATGAAAAACTGTTTTTT. Translated: CASSLGDRVNEKLFF. The full variable domain, its missing parts supplied by reference TRBV5-1 and TRBJ1-4, is KAGVTQTPRYLIKTRGQQVTLSCSPISGHRSVSWYQQTPGQGLQFLFEYFSETQRNKGNFPGRFSGRQFSNSRSEMNVSTLELGDSALYLCASSLGDRVNEKLFFGSGTQLSVL.

The chain combines TRBV25-1 with TRBJ2-2, with TRBD1 identical over 7 bases. V lost 6 bases and J lost 2; bases outside the gene matches: 6. Germline V gene sequence: CDR1 MGHDK, CDR2 SYGVNS. CDR3 length: 15 amino acids. The CDR3, as DNA: TGTGCCAGCAGCAACAGGGGCCTCAACACCGGGGAGCTGTTTTTT. Protein sequence: CASSNRGLNTGELFF.